This T cell receptor (beta chain) was obtained from a study of control samples from healthy donors and cancer patients. Some clones are missing from TCRdb's copy, which holds only in-frame ones; the method was immunoSEQ multiplex PCR. The sample records 68,000 or so clones, 75% to 85% being singletons. V lost 0 bases and J 14 bases, leaving 10 bases between the germline ends. The CDR3 sequence is 12 residues long. Germline V gene sequence: CDR1 LGHDT, CDR2 YNNKEL (reference sequence). The clonotype was recovered from a man in his fifties or sixties in good health. Sequencing input: blood. The chain is built from TRBV3-1 (or the pseudogene TRBV3-2) and TRBJ1-4; D uncertain. This CDR3 is CASSQDVNSLFF. The CDR3 nucleotides are TGTGCCAGCAGCCAAGACGTAAATTCCCTGTTTTTT.